This T cell receptor beta chain was sequenced for a study of human versus mouse CDR3 diversity and MHC coevolution. Notes on the study in general: The lowest clonal inequality scores came from two of three human donors.

As for this clone: Its target is not known.

Unmatched junction bases numbered 6, after V lost 1 base and J lost 0 bases. Germline V gene lookup returns CDR1 SGHVS and CDR2 FQNEAQ. This CDR3 is 18 amino acids long. Sequenced by immunoSEQ multiplex PCR; TCRdb stores in-frame clones only, minus some. Of about 81,000 clones detected, 90% to 95% appear once; the ten largest clones hold about 1.5%. The V gene is TRBV7-8, the J gene TRBJ2-1, with 10 positions matching TRBD2. The clonotype comes from a person between 25 and 69 years old in good health. The sequenced material came from naive CD4+ T cells from blood. Indicated subset: CD45RO-negative CD62L-positive naive CD4 T cells. This chain's CDR3 is CASSLGLAGVVSYNEQFF. In DNA form, the CDR3 reads TGTGCCAGCAGCTTAGGCCTAGCGGGGGTGGTCTCCTACAATGAGCAGTTCTTC.